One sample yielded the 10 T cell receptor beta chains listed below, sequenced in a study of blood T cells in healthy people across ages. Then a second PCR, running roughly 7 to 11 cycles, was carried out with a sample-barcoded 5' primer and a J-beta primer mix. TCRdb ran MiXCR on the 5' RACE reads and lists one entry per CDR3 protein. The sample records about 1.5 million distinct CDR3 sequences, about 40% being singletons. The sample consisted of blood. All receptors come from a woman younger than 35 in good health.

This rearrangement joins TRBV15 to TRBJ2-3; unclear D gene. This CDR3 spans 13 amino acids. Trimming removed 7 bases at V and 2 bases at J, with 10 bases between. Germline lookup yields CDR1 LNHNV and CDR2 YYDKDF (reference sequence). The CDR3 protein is CATNPITTDTQYF. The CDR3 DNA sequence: TGTGCCACCAACCCAATTACCACAGATACGCAGTATTTT.

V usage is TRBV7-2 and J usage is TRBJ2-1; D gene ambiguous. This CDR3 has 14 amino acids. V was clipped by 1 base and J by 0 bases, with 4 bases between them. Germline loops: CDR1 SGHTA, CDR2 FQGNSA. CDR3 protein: CASSLVLSYNEQFF. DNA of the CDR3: TGTGCCAGCAGCTTAGTGCTCTCCTACAATGAGCAGTTCTTC.

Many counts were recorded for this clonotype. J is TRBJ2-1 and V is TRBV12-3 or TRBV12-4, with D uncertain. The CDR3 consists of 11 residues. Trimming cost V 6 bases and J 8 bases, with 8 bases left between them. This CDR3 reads CASSYLDEQFF. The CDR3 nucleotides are TGTGCCAGCAGCTACCTAGATGAGCAGTTCTTC.

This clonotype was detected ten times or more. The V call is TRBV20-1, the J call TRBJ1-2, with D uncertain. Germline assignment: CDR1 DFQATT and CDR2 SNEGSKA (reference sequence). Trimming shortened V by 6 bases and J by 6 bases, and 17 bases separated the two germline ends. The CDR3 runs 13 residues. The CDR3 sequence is CSAARVTGHGYTF. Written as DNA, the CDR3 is TGCAGTGCCGCTAGGGTTACGGGTCATGGCTACACCTTC.

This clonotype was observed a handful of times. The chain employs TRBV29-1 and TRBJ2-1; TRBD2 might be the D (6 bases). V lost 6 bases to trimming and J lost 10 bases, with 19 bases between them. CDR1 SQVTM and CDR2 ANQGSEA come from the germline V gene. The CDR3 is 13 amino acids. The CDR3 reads CSVRGTLLHEQFF. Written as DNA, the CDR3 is TGCAGCGTGAGAGGGACTCTATTACACGAGCAGTTCTTC.

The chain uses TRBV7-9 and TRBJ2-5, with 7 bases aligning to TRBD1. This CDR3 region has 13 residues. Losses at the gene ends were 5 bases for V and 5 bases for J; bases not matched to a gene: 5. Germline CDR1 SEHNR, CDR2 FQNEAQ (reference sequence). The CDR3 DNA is TGTGCCAGCAGCGCAGGGGGTTGGGAGACCCAGTACTTC. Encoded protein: CASSAGGWETQYF.

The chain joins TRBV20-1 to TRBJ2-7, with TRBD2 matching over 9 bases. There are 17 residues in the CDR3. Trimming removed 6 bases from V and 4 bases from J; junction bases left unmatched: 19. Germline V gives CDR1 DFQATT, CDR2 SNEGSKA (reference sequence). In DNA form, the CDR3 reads TGCAGTGCCCCCCGAGCGACTAGCGGACACGAAGTTTACGAGCAGTACTTC. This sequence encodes CSAPRATSGHEVYEQYF.

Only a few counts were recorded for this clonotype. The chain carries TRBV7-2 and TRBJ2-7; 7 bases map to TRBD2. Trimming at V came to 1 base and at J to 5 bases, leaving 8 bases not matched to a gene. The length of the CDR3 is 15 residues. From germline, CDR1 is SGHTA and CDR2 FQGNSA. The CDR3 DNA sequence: TGTGCCAGCAGCTTAGTCGCGGGAGAGCCCAACGAGCAGTACTTC. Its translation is CASSLVAGEPNEQYF.

The CDR3: CASSQIREDTQYF. The DNA for the CDR3 is TGTGCCAGCAGCCAGATTAGGGAGGATACGCAGTATTTT. The chain couples TRBV7-2 to TRBJ2-3; a possible D gene is TRBD2 (5 bases). Trimming stripped 5 bases from V and 6 bases from J, with 12 bases between. The CDR3 sequence is 13 residues long. Germline CDR1 is SGHTA and CDR2 is FQGNSA.

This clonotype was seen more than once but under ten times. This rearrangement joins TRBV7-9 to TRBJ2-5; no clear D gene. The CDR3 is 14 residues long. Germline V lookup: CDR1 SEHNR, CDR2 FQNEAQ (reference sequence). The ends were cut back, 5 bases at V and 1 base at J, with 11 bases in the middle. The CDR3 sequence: CASSSYYSQETQYF. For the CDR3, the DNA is TGTGCCAGCAGCAGCTACTACTCCCAAGAGACCCAGTACTTC.